These T cell receptor beta chains were read from a single sample in a study of cytomegalovirus exposure and HLA in healthy donors. The method was immunoSEQ multiplex PCR; TCRdb's version includes in-frame clones alone and lacks a portion of them. Among approximately 86,000 clones listed, 85% were seen once. Source material: PBMCs. These receptors all stem from a man aged 35 to 55 in good health and CMV-seropositive. Each CDR3 is given with its conserved first and last residue. The D gene is left open where the match is weak. Clone size is stated in some rows and not others, as once, few, many or a class when expanded.

size: NA
J: TRBJ2-2
V: TRBV7-3
D: TRBD1
CDR3: CASSLGTGPTGELFF
DNA: TGTGCCAGCAGCTTAGGGACAGGGCCCACCGGGGAGCTGTTTTTT

size: NA
J: TRBJ2-7
V: TRBV4-1
D: NA
CDR3: CASSQTDSFTYEQYF
DNA: TGCGCCAGCAGCCAGACAGACAGCTTTACCTACGAGCAGTACTTC

size: NA
J: TRBJ1-1
V: TRBV6-1
D: NA
CDR3: CASSPVYMNTEAFF
DNA: TGTGCCAGCAGCCCCGTTTACATGAACACTGAAGCTTTCTTT

size: once
J: TRBJ2-1
V: TRBV7-2
D: TRBD2
CDR3: CASSLGGRAYNEQFF
DNA: TGTGCCAGCAGCTTAGGTGGGAGGGCCTACAATGAGCAGTTCTTC

size: NA
J: TRBJ2-7
V: TRBV27
D: NA
CDR3: CASSLIGGSYEQYF
DNA: TGTGCCAGCAGTTTAATCGGCGGCTCCTACGAGCAGTACTTC

size: NA
J: TRBJ2-3
V: TRBV21-1
D: NA
CDR3: CASSPRLAGAADTQYF
DNA: TGTGCCAGCAGCCCCCGACTAGCGGGAGCGGCAGATACGCAGTATTTT

size: NA
J: TRBJ2-1
V: TRBV7-3
D: TRBD2
CDR3: CASSSQAGVTYNEQFF
DNA: TGTGCCAGCAGCTCCCAAGCGGGAGTTACCTACAATGAGCAGTTCTTC

size: NA
J: TRBJ1-2
V: TRBV5-4
D: NA
CDR3: CASSLGGVEGRVGYTF
DNA: TGTGCCAGCAGCTTGGGAGGGGTGGAGGGGCGCGTTGGCTACACCTTC

size: NA
J: TRBJ2-1
V: TRBV4-1
D: TRBD2
CDR3: CASSQVSLAEREEQFF
DNA: TGCGCCAGCAGCCAAGTATCACTAGCGGAGAGGGAGGAGCAGTTCTTC

size: NA
J: TRBJ2-1
V: TRBV18
D: TRBD2
CDR3: CASSPPGTPGGYNEQFF
DNA: TGTGCCAGCTCACCTCCCGGGACCCCGGGGGGCTACAATGAGCAGTTCTTC

size: NA
J: TRBJ1-5
V: TRBV28
D: NA
CDR3: CASSFLGGGAGDQPQHF
DNA: TGTGCCAGCAGTTTCCTCGGGGGGGGCGCGGGAGATCAGCCCCAGCATTTT

size: NA
J: TRBJ1-1
V: TRBV5-5
D: TRBD1
CDR3: CASSAGQANTEAFF
DNA: TGTGCCAGCAGCGCGGGACAGGCGAACACTGAAGCTTTCTTT

size: NA
J: TRBJ1-5
V: TRBV4-2
D: TRBD1
CDR3: CASSQRQGVNQPQHF
DNA: TGTGCCAGCAGCCAGAGACAGGGGGTGAATCAGCCCCAGCATTTT

size: few
J: TRBJ1-2
V: TRBV28
D: NA
CDR3: CASTPSGASDYGYTF
DNA: TGTGCCAGCACCCCCTCGGGAGCCTCGGACTATGGCTACACCTTC

size: NA
J: TRBJ1-1
V: TRBV7-8
D: NA
CDR3: CASSLPGNTEAFF
DNA: TGTGCCAGCAGCTTACCAGGGAACACTGAAGCTTTCTTT

size: NA
J: TRBJ2-7
V: TRBV5-1
D: TRBD1
CDR3: CASNFRQGSGEQYF
DNA: TGCGCCAGCAATTTCCGACAGGGAAGTGGAGAGCAGTACTTC

size: once
J: TRBJ2-1
V: TRBV14
D: NA
CDR3: CASQADSYNEQFF
DNA: TGTGCCAGCCAAGCGGACTCTTACAATGAGCAGTTCTTC

size: NA
J: TRBJ2-5
V: TRBV6-1
D: NA
CDR3: CASTRVQETQYF
DNA: TGTGCCAGCACCCGGGTCCAAGAGACCCAGTACTTC

size: NA
J: TRBJ1-5
V: TRBV19
D: NA
CDR3: CASSISGGDPQHF
DNA: TGTGCCAGTAGTATAAGCGGGGGGGACCCCCAGCATTTT

size: NA
J: TRBJ2-7
V: TRBV11-3
D: NA
CDR3: CASSLRGPLSYEQYF
DNA: TGTGCCAGCAGTTTAAGGGGTCCCCTCTCCTACGAGCAGTACTTC

size: NA
J: TRBJ2-3
V: TRBV11-3
D: NA
CDR3: CASSGTLPQYWGTDTQYF
DNA: TGTGCCAGCAGCGGGACTCTTCCGCAATATTGGGGCACAGATACGCAGTATTTT

size: once
J: TRBJ2-1
V: TRBV11-2
D: NA
CDR3: CASTHTNSEQFF
DNA: TGTGCCAGCACGCACACTAATAGTGAGCAGTTCTTC

size: NA
J: TRBJ1-2
V: TRBV7-2
D: TRBD1
CDR3: CASTSDRVYGYTF
DNA: TGTGCCAGCACCTCCGACAGGGTCTATGGCTACACCTTC

size: NA
J: TRBJ2-7
V: TRBV9
D: NA
CDR3: CASSKGAGGEQYF
DNA: TGTGCCAGCTCTAAGGGGGCGGGGGGCGAGCAGTACTTC

size: NA
J: TRBJ2-7
V: TRBV7-3
D: TRBD2
CDR3: CASSLSGGGASEQYF
DNA: TGTGCCAGCAGCTTAAGCGGCGGGGGGGCTTCCGAGCAGTACTTC

size: NA
J: TRBJ2-4
V: TRBV19
D: TRBD2
CDR3: CASSRGLAGLAKNIQYF
DNA: TGTGCCAGTAGTAGGGGACTAGCGGGATTAGCCAAAAACATTCAGTACTTC

size: NA
J: TRBJ2-5
V: TRBV6-5
D: NA
CDR3: CASRPPSPETQYF
DNA: TGTGCCAGCCGCCCGCCGAGTCCAGAGACCCAGTACTTC

size: once
J: TRBJ2-1
V: TRBV7-2
D: NA
CDR3: CASSPRLVGEQFF
DNA: TGTGCCAGCAGCCCAAGACTAGTTGGGGAGCAGTTCTTC

size: NA
J: TRBJ1-6
V: TRBV7-3
D: NA
CDR3: CASSLTALNSPLHF
DNA: TGTGCCAGCAGCTTGACAGCGTTAAATTCACCCCTCCACTTT

size: NA
J: TRBJ2-3
V: TRBV14
D: TRBD2
CDR3: CASSPAGGVGDTQYF
DNA: TGTGCCAGCAGCCCAGCGGGAGGGGTAGGAGATACGCAGTATTTT

size: once
J: TRBJ2-7
V: TRBV7-9
D: NA
CDR3: CASSLDGGRVYEQYF
DNA: TGTGCCAGCAGCTTAGATGGGGGCAGGGTCTACGAGCAGTACTTC

size: NA
J: TRBJ1-6
V: TRBV6-4
D: NA
CDR3: CASSQGRSNSPLHF
DNA: TGTGCCAGCAGTCAGGGTAGGAGTAATTCACCCCTCCACTTT

size: few
J: TRBJ1-4
V: TRBV30
D: TRBD1
CDR3: CARSTGGGREKLFF
DNA: TGTGCCAGGAGCACAGGGGGCGGGAGAGAAAAACTGTTTTTT

size: once
J: TRBJ2-3
V: TRBV29-1
D: NA
CDR3: CSVDNTDTQYF
DNA: TGCAGCGTTGACAACACAGATACGCAGTATTTT

size: NA
J: TRBJ1-5
V: TRBV7-8
D: TRBD1
CDR3: CASSDDRVEQPQHF
DNA: TGTGCCAGCAGCGATGACAGGGTGGAACAGCCCCAGCATTTT

size: NA
J: TRBJ2-5
V: TRBV19
D: TRBD1
CDR3: CASSKARQGEETQYF
DNA: TGTGCCAGTAGTAAGGCCCGACAGGGGGAAGAGACCCAGTACTTC

size: NA
J: TRBJ1-5
V: TRBV2
D: NA
CDR3: CASRAANQPQHF
DNA: TGTGCCAGCAGGGCGGCGAATCAGCCCCAGCATTTT

size: medium-sized
J: TRBJ2-3
V: TRBV5-5
D: NA
CDR3: CASSLLAGGTDTQYF
DNA: TGTGCCAGCAGCTTGTTAGCAGGGGGCACAGATACGCAGTATTTT

size: few
J: TRBJ2-7
V: TRBV4-2
D: TRBD2
CDR3: CASSQDRGDYEQYF
DNA: TGTGCCAGCAGCCAAGATCGGGGGGATTACGAGCAGTACTTC

size: few
J: TRBJ2-7
V: TRBV4-1
D: TRBD2
CDR3: CASSPDSGGAEEQYF
DNA: TGCGCCAGCAGCCCGGACAGCGGGGGGGCTGAGGAGCAGTACTTC

size: NA
J: TRBJ2-1
V: TRBV5-5
D: NA
CDR3: CASSFRGDGNNEQFF
DNA: TGTGCCAGCAGCTTCCGAGGAGACGGTAACAATGAGCAGTTCTTC

size: NA
J: TRBJ2-5
V: TRBV13
D: TRBD2
CDR3: CASSPVAGGWETQYF
DNA: TGTGCCAGCAGCCCGGTAGCGGGAGGTTGGGAGACCCAGTACTTC

size: NA
J: TRBJ2-7
V: TRBV7-3
D: NA
CDR3: CASSPRYRETYEQYF
DNA: TGTGCCAGCAGCCCCAGGTACAGGGAAACCTACGAGCAGTACTTC

size: few
J: TRBJ1-4
V: TRBV19
D: NA
CDR3: CASSSGGEKLFF
DNA: TGTGCCAGTAGTAGTGGGGGCGAAAAACTGTTTTTT

size: NA
J: TRBJ2-7
V: TRBV9
D: TRBD2
CDR3: CASSPQAELAGIEQYF
DNA: TGTGCCAGCAGCCCCCAGGCGGAACTAGCGGGAATCGAGCAGTACTTC

size: NA
J: TRBJ2-2
V: TRBV7-3
D: NA
CDR3: CASSLRGASGNTGELFF
DNA: TGTGCCAGCAGCTTACGGGGGGCCAGCGGGAACACCGGGGAGCTGTTTTTT

size: once
J: TRBJ1-4
V: TRBV18
D: NA
CDR3: CASSLRGGQEKLFF
DNA: TGTGCCAGCTCACTTAGGGGTGGGCAAGAAAAACTGTTTTTT

size: NA
J: TRBJ2-2
V: TRBV11-3
D: NA
CDR3: CASSPPTSGYEPGGELFF
DNA: TGTGCCAGCAGCCCGCCGACTAGTGGGTACGAACCCGGCGGGGAGCTGTTTTTT

size: NA
J: TRBJ2-1
V: TRBV27
D: TRBD2
CDR3: CASRPGLAGGLSYNEQFF
DNA: TGTGCCAGCAGACCCGGACTAGCGGGAGGGTTATCCTACAATGAGCAGTTCTTC

size: NA
J: TRBJ2-2
V: TRBV18
D: TRBD2
CDR3: CASSPEAGLAGGHTGELFF
DNA: TGTGCCAGCTCACCCGAAGCGGGACTAGCGGGAGGACACACCGGGGAGCTGTTTTTT